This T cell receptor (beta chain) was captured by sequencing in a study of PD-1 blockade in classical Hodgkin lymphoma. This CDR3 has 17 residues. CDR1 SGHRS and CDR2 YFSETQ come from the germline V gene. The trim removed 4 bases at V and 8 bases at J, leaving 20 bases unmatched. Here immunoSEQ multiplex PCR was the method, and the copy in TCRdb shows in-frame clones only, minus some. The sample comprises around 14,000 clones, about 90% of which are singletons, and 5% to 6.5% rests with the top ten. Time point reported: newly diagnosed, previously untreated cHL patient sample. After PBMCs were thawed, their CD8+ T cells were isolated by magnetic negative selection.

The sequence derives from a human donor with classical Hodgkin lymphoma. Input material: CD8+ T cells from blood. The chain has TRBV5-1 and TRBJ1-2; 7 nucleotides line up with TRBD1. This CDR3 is CASSTSAGGQVVSGYTF. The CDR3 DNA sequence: TGCGCCAGCAGCACCTCGGCAGGGGGTCAAGTGGTTTCCGGCTACACCTTC.